A selection of T cell receptor beta chains follows, all from one sample in a study of blood T cell repertoires in COVID-19. Sequenced by immunoSEQ multiplex PCR; TCRdb stores in-frame clones only, minus some. Of around 67,000 clones in the sample, 87% are singletons; the top ten hold 4% to 5.5%. Sequencing was carried out using peripheral blood. The receptor source for this set is a man in his forties or fifties with active COVID-19. Each CDR3 is given with its conserved first and last residue. A D gene is named only where the DNA matches it firmly. Size is omitted from some rows. Given values are once, few, many or a class for expanded clones.

TRBV11-3	.	TRBD2	TRBJ2-1	TGTGCCAGCAGCTCCGGGACTAGCGGGATATATGAGCAGTTCTTC	CASSSGTSGIYEQFF
TRBV11-3	few	TRBD2	TRBJ2-7	TGTGCCAGCAGCTTAGATATAGCGGGGGCCTACGAGCAGTACTTC	CASSLDIAGAYEQYF
TRBV24-1	.	TRBD1	TRBJ2-1	TGTGCCACCAGGGAGACAGGGTACAATGAGCAGTTCTTC	CATRETGYNEQFF
TRBV6-1	.	.	TRBJ2-2	TGTGCCAGCAGTGAATATCAGGGCACGAACACCGGGGAGCTGTTTTTT	CASSEYQGTNTGELFF
TRBV4-2	.	TRBD2	TRBJ2-2	TGTGCCAGCAGCCAAGAAGGGACTAGCAGGACCGGGGAGCTGTTTTTT	CASSQEGTSRTGELFF
TRBV4-2	.	.	TRBJ2-4	TGTGCCAGCAGCCAAGATACAGTTTTAGCCAAAAACATTCAGTACTTC	CASSQDTVLAKNIQYF
TRBV6-2/TRBV6-3	once	.	TRBJ1-1	TGTGCCAGCAGTTTCCCTGGAGCGTTGAACACTGAAGCTTTCTTT	CASSFPGALNTEAFF
TRBV28	.	TRBD1	TRBJ2-1	TGTGCCAGCAGCCCCGGACAGGGGCCCTACAATGAGCAGTTCTTC	CASSPGQGPYNEQFF
TRBV18	once	TRBD1	TRBJ1-2	TGTGCCAGCTCACCCGGACAGGGGGAGGGTCAGTTCGGCTACACCTTC	CASSPGQGEGQFGYTF
TRBV6-2/TRBV6-3	.	.	TRBJ1-2	TGTGCCAGCAGTTACTCGACTCCCCGCAGGGGAAACTATGGCTACACCTTC	CASSYSTPRRGNYGYTF
TRBV10-3	.	.	TRBJ2-5	TGTGCCATCAGTAGCCCTCTTCAAGAGACCCAGTACTTC	CAISSPLQETQYF
TRBV7-6	.	TRBD2	TRBJ2-1	TGTGCCAGCAGCTTACTTGACGGGACTACTAACAGTGAGCAGTTCTTC	CASSLLDGTTNSEQFF
TRBV3-1/TRBV3-2	once	TRBD2	TRBJ2-5	TGTGCCAGCAGCCGCCAAGGGACTAGCGGGAGCAGAGGGACCCAGTACTTC	CASSRQGTSGSRGTQYF
TRBV7-3	.	.	TRBJ2-5	TGTGCCAGCAGCTTGAATCATCAGGGAGGAGAGACCCAGTACTTC	CASSLNHQGGETQYF
TRBV6-6	.	.	TRBJ2-5	TGTGCCAGCAGTTCCACCCAGGGGCAAGAGACCCAGTACTTC	CASSSTQGQETQYF
TRBV29-1	.	.	TRBJ2-1	TGCAGCACGGAGAGGGACAACAATGAGCAGTTCTTC	CSTERDNNEQFF
TRBV3-1/TRBV3-2	.	.	TRBJ2-1	TGTGCCAGCAGCCCCCAGGAGGCCTACTCCTACAATGAGCAGTTCTTC	CASSPQEAYSYNEQFF
TRBV19	.	.	TRBJ2-7	TGTGCCAGTAGTACCCGACCGGGGGCCTACGAGCAGTACTTC	CASSTRPGAYEQYF
TRBV5-1	.	.	TRBJ2-2	TGCGCCAGCAGCCTGATAGGGACACCGAACACCGGGGAGCTGTTTTTT	CASSLIGTPNTGELFF
TRBV4-3	.	TRBD2	TRBJ2-3	TGCGCCAGCAGCCAAACTAGCGGGAGCACAGATACGCAGTATTTT	CASSQTSGSTDTQYF
TRBV12-5	.	.	TRBJ1-5	TGTGCTAGTGGTTTGCTCCCAAACGGGAGGGATCAGCCCCAGCATTTT	CASGLLPNGRDQPQHF
TRBV7-3	.	.	TRBJ2-2	TGTGCCAGCAGCCTTCAGGGTCTGGACGGGGAGCTGTTTTTT	CASSLQGLDGELFF
TRBV5-8	.	TRBD1	TRBJ2-7	TGTGCCAGCAGCCGAACCGGGACAGGGACCTACGAGCAGTACTTC	CASSRTGTGTYEQYF
TRBV9	once	.	TRBJ1-1	TGTGCCAGCAGCGTAGGGGACACGCCTTGGGGCACTGAAGCTTTCTTT	CASSVGDTPWGTEAFF
TRBV18	few	.	TRBJ1-1	TGTGCCAGCTCACAATTAGTGAACACTGAAGCTTTCTTT	CASSQLVNTEAFF
TRBV4-2	once	TRBD2	TRBJ2-4	TGTGCCAGCAGCCGAGGGGGGACTAGCGGGAGAGGCAAAAACATTCAGTACTTC	CASSRGGTSGRGKNIQYF
TRBV3-1/TRBV3-2	.	TRBD2	TRBJ2-5	TGTGCCAGCAGCCCTAGGATTAGCGTCGGGAGGGCCGGGAGCAAGGAGACCCAGTACTTC	CASSPRISVGRAGSKETQYF
TRBV3-1/TRBV3-2	few	.	TRBJ2-7	TGTGCCAGCAGCCAAGGGTTCACGAGTCTCGAGCAGTACTTC	CASSQGFTSLEQYF
TRBV5-5	.	TRBD1	TRBJ1-6	TGTGCCAGCAGCTCCGGACAGGGTAGTTCACCCCTCCACTTT	CASSSGQGSSPLHF
TRBV7-2	.	.	TRBJ2-3	TGTGCCAGCAGCCAAACAGGGCCTAGCGGCCTCACAGATACGCAGTATTTT	CASSQTGPSGLTDTQYF
TRBV6-2/TRBV6-3	.	TRBD2	TRBJ2-1	TGTGCCAGCAGTTATAGGGGACTAGCGGGAGTGGGATCCTACAATGAGCAGTTCTTC	CASSYRGLAGVGSYNEQFF
TRBV12-3/TRBV12-4	.	.	TRBJ1-5	TGTGCCAGCAGTTTTAAGGGGGACCAGCCCCAGCATTTT	CASSFKGDQPQHF
TRBV5-4	.	TRBD1	TRBJ2-6	TGTGCCACCCAGACAGGGTCGTACGGGGCCAACGTCCTGACTTTC	CATQTGSYGANVLTF
TRBV3-1/TRBV3-2	.	.	TRBJ2-7	TGTGCCAGCAGCCAAGTTCCAGACTTGGCCTACGAGCAGTACTTC	CASSQVPDLAYEQYF
TRBV7-9	.	.	TRBJ2-2	TGTGGGCCCAGTGGAGGCACCGGGGAGCTGTTTTTT	CGPSGGTGELFF